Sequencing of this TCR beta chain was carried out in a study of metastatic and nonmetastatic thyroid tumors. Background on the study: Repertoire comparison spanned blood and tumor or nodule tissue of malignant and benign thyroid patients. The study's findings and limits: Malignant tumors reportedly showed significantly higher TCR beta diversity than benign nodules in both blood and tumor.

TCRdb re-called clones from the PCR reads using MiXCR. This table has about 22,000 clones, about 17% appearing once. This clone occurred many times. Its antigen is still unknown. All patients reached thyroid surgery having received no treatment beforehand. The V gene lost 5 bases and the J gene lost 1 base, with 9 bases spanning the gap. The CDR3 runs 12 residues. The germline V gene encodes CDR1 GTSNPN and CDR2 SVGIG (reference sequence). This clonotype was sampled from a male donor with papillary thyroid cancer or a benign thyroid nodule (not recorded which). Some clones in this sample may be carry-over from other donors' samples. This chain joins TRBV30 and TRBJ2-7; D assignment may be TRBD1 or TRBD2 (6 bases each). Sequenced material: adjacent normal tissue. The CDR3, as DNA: TGTGCCTGGGAAGGGGGGTCCTACGAGCAGTACTTC. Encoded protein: CAWEGGSYEQYF. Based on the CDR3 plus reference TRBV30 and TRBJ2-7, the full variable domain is SQTIHQWPATLVQPVGSPLSLECTVEGTSNPNLYWYRQAAGRGLQLLFYSVGIGQISSEVPQNLSASRPQDRQFILSSKKLLLSDSGFYLCAWEGGSYEQYFGPGTRLTVT.